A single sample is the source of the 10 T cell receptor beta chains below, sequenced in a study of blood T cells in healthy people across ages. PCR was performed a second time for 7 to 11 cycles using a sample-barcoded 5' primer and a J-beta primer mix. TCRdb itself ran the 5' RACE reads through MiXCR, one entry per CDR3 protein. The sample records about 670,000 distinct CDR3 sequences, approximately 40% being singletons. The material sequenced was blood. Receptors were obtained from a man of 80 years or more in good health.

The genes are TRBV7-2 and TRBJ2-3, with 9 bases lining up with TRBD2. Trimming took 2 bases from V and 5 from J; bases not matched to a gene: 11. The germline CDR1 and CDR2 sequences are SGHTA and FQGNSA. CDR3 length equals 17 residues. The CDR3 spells CASSLQAGGRWVDTQYF. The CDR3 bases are TGTGCCAGCAGCTTACAGGCGGGGGGGCGATGGGTAGATACGCAGTATTTT.

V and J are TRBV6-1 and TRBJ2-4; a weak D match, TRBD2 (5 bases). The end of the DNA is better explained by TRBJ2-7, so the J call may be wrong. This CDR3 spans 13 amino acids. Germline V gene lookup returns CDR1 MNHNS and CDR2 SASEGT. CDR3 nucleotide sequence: TGTGCCATACGGGATTCGAGGGTCCACGAGCAGTACTTC. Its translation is CAIRDSRVHEQYF.

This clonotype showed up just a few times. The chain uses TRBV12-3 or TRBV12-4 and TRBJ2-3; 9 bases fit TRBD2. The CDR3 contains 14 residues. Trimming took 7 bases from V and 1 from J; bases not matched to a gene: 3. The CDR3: CASKREAGTDTQYF. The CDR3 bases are TGTGCCAGCAAGCGGGAGGCCGGCACAGATACGCAGTATTTT.

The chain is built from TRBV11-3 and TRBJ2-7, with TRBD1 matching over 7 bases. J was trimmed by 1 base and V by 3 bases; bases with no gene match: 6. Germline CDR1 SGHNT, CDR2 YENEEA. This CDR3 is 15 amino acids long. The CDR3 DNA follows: TGTGCCAGCAGCTTCAGGGGGAGTCGGTCCTACGAGCAGTACTTC. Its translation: CASSFRGSRSYEQYF.

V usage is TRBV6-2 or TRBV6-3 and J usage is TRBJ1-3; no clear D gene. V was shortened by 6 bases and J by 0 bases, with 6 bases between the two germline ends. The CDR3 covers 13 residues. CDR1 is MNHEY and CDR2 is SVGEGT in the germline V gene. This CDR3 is CASSRTSGNTIYF. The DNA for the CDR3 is TGTGCCAGCAGCAGAACCTCTGGAAACACCATATATTTT.

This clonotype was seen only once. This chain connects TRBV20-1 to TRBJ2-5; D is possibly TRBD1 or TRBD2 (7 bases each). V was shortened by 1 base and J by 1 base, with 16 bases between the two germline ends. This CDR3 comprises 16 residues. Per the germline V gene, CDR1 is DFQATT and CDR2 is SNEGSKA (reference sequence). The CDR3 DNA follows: TGCAGTGCTAGAGCGCAGGGGGGGGCACTCCAAGAGACCCAGTACTTC. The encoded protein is CSARAQGGALQETQYF.

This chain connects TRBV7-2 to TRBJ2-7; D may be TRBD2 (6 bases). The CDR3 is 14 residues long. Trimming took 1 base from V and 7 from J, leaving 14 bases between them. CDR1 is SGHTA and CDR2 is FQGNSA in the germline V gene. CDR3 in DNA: TGTGCCAGCAGCTTAGGGAGGGCGGAGAATGAGCAGTACTTC. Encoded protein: CASSLGRAENEQYF.

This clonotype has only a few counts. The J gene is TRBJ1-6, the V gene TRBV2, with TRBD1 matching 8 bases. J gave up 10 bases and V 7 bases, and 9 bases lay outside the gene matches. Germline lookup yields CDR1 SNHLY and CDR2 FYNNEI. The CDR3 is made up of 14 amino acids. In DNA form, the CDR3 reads TGTGCCAGCACCCGGGACAGGTCTTTCTCACCCCTCCACTTT. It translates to CASTRDRSFSPLHF.

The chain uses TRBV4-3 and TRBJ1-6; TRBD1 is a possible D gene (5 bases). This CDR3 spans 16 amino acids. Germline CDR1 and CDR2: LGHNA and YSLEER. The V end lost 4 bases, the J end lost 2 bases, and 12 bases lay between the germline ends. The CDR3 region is CASSRDAGAYNSPLHF. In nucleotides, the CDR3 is TGCGCCAGCAGCCGCGATGCGGGGGCCTATAATTCACCCCTCCACTTT.

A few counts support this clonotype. The CDR3 region has the DNA TGTGCCAGCAGCCAAGTCAGCAGGCGGGAGCAGTTCTTC. Translated: CASSQVSRREQFF. The J gene is TRBJ2-1, the V gene TRBV3-1; D unresolved. Germline V gene sequence: CDR1 LGHDT, CDR2 YNNKEL (reference sequence). V lost 1 base, J lost 10 bases, and 11 bases lay in between. The CDR3 has 13 amino acids.